Detailed here is one T cell receptor beta chain. Its antigen is unidentified. This entry is derived from a study of cytomegalovirus exposure and HLA in healthy donors. Both 60 Vbeta primers and 13 Jbeta primers went into the PCR. The method was immunoSEQ multiplex PCR; TCRdb's version includes in-frame clones alone and lacks a portion of them. The sample carries approximately 70,000 clones, 72% recorded once. Germline V lookup: CDR1 MGHDK, CDR2 SYGVNS. The CDR3 loop spans 15 amino acids. V lost 5 bases to trimming and J lost 5 bases; unmatched junction nucleotides: 9. Regarding the study as a whole: TCR beta V- and J-gene trimming was later associated with a missense DCLRE1C variant. A later analysis found common viral pathogens apparently linked to several of the most significant clusters.

V is TRBV25-1 and J is TRBJ2-5; TRBD1 aligns across 9 bases. Sequencing was carried out using PBMCs. This clonotype originated in a woman aged 40 to 49 in good health and CMV-seropositive. The CDR3 region is CASSNSGTGPETQYF. The CDR3 DNA sequence: TGTGCCAGCAGTAATTCCGGGACAGGGCCGGAGACCCAGTACTTC.